Sequencing of this T cell receptor beta chain was carried out in a study of shared clonotypes between healthy human individuals. The CDR3 is made up of 13 amino acids. With 4 bases removed from V and 4 bases from J, the gap between germline ends came to 8 bases. CDR1 and CDR2 (germline): KGHSH, LQKENI. Assay used: immunoSEQ multiplex PCR; TCRdb lists only in-frame clones, some missing. The sample records more than 2 million clones, 85% to 95% being singletons. This clonotype originated in a man between 18 and 29 years old in good health. Sequencing input: naive CD4+ T cells sorted from blood. Subset described: CD45RA+ positively selected. The J gene is TRBJ1-5, the V gene TRBV18, with D unclear. The CDR3 DNA sequence: TGTGCCAGCTCACAGGACGGTAATCAGCCCCAGCATTTT. Protein product: CASSQDGNQPQHF.